This T cell receptor (beta chain) was recovered during a study of blood T cell repertoires in COVID-19 (TCRdb year 2020). As for the study more broadly: The collaborator samples originated in the United States, Italy and Spain and spanned the acute and convalescent phases of COVID-19. The prospective study material was composed of cDNA or gDNA derived from T cells, B-cell-depleted T cells, or PBMCs. The dataset comprised deeply sampled blood TCRbeta repertoires from subjects exposed to, actively infected with, or recovered from COVID-19. The repertoires were made available in a free public database intended to serve as a resource for research on the immune response to SARS-CoV-2. The samples were drawn from the first 160 participants of the ongoing ImmuneRACE study and from 950 to 1,500 subjects provided by 6 global collaborators. The sample metadata nearly always contained a de-identified subject ID, COVID-19 status, age in years and sex. Where available, HLA class I and class II types were obtained from metadata supplied by the sample provider rather than from assay-based typing. Study-wide findings and limitations: The quantity of clinical and demographic metadata differed by source and by participant and was supplied without curation.

The CDR3 spans 15 residues, from the cysteine through the phenylalanine. The CDR3 DNA has 45 bases and is translated from base 1. For CDR1 and CDR2, the germline V gene lists SGDLS and YYNGEE. Trimming takes 4 bases off V and 0 bases off J; junction bases not matched to a gene: 2. With respect to this clone: What antigen it recognizes has not been identified. No base qualities exist here, and no much larger clone lies one base off it.

TCRbeta CDR3 regions were amplified from genomic DNA using the immunoSEQ Assay, a bias-controlled multiplex PCR. For the original study's pipeline: The number of nucleated cells in each sample was estimated from the amplification of reference gene primers within the assay. To quantify the absolute abundance of each unique TCRbeta CDR3 rearrangement, sequence reads were collapsed and filtered. For each sample, productive Simpson clonality was calculated as the square root of Simpson's diversity index across productive rearrangements. TCRdb holds this immuneACCESS table with in-frame rearrangements only. Some clones are missing; in checked studies, unresolved V genes explain under half, and the rest has no known cause. V and J calls and clone size follow that table, whereas D and trimming were derived from the DNA. The sample includes approximately 110,000 clones, with 80% to 95% observed a single time. The ten largest clones represent around 2% of the sample.

In Seattle, one collaborating source enrolled patients while the infection was active and tracked those patients longitudinally over the course of disease. The collaborating institutions used their own protocols to collect whole blood in K2EDTA tubes. For TCRbeta analysis, collaborators shipped samples in one of three forms: frozen whole blood, isolated PBMCs, or DNA extracted from either of those sample types. Here the chain combines TRBV9 and TRBJ2-1; 9 bases in the middle match TRBD1. Material for sequencing was peripheral blood. The receptor's source is a man between 45 and 60 years old with COVID-19, enrolled during active disease. The DNA reads TGTGCCAGCAGCACGACAGGGGGCTCCTACAATGAGCAGTTCTTC. This gives the protein CASSTTGGSYNEQFF.